Listed below are T cell receptor beta chains from one sample, sequenced in a study of control samples from healthy donors and cancer patients. Profiled with immunoSEQ multiplex PCR; TCRdb holds only in-frame clones, not every one. The table has 95,000 to 150,000 clones, 87% seen once; the top ten hold approximately 2.9%. The specimen sequenced was blood. The receptors were gathered from a man between 60 and 75 years old in good health. Each CDR3 is given without its conserved first and last residue.

TRBV11-2	ASSRRLAGDLQQF
TRBV5-6	ASTITGGLDEQY
TRBV18	ASSPKSGRDPAVSAKNIQY
TRBV28	ASSLDAVWGQGKGYT
TRBV19	ASSRTDRGQQY
TRBV4-1	ASSPDRGRDSNQPQH
TRBV9	ASSPRGDTANYGYT
TRBV5-1	ASSLDRGALNTEAF
TRBV3-1/TRBV3-2	ASSQGLLGNSPLH
TRBV3-1/TRBV3-2	ASSQRRRSNEKLF
TRBV19	ASSVTGTGTDTQY
TRBV18	ASSQGLHNSPLH
TRBV3-1/TRBV3-2	ASSQVFDRGRLLAKNIQY
TRBV2	ASSPGGAVNTEAF
TRBV6-6	ASSLLVIRDEQY
TRBV2	ASSGDSRYGYT
TRBV2	ASTASDSYEQY
TRBV5-1	ASSLMTGSSYEQY
TRBV27	ASSSIGGQNQPQH
TRBV18	ASSPQRSHEKLF
TRBV27	ASSPRLTSGGSTDTQY
TRBV18	ASSPPGLAGGRPYNEQF
TRBV9	ASSVDQGSYEQY
TRBV7-2	ASSFGKVWEQY
TRBV24-1	ATSAPAPSYGYT
TRBV7-9	ASSIDGIYGYT
TRBV28	ASSLSAGGNTIY
TRBV19	ASSPWTGVSWEAF
TRBV15	ATSRVLGGYEQY
TRBV11-2	ASSRQGHSGNTIY
TRBV6-6	ASSYSGRGAAYEQY